In this sample, the clone carrying this T cell receptor (beta chain) turned up once. Followed over time, Seattle patients had been enrolled while infection was active. The record originates from a study of blood T cell repertoires in COVID-19. Whole-study context: Sites in the United States, Italy and Spain provided acute and convalescent COVID-19 samples. T cells, B-cell-depleted T cells, or PBMCs supplied cDNA or gDNA.

Clones were read by immunoSEQ multiplex PCR, and TCRdb kept only the in-frame ones, dropping some. The sample comprises around 210,000 clones, roughly 85% of which are singletons, and about 5.1% rests with the top ten. This CDR3 comprises 16 residues. J lost 4 bases, V lost 0 bases, and 6 bases had no gene match. Looked up from germline, CDR1 is SGDLS and CDR2 is YYNGEE. The chain couples TRBV9 to TRBJ2-1; 8 bases are shared with TRBD1. The sample taken for sequencing was peripheral blood. The receptor was isolated from a man aged 50 to 60 with COVID-19, enrolled during active disease. CDR3 sequence reads: CASSVVSGTGYNEQFF. The CDR3 region has the DNA TGTGCCAGCAGCGTAGTGAGTGGGACAGGATACAATGAGCAGTTCTTC.